This T cell receptor (beta chain) was identified in a study of T-cell memory formation after mild COVID-19. Looking at the study overall: The two donors had largely donor-specific TCR clusters.

Study observations and caveats: Whereas later expanders leaned CD4+, clones contracting day 15 to 85 showed a balanced CD4/CD8 makeup. Detection of some responders pre-infection suggested pre-existing cross-reactive memory T cells participated.

TCRdb recomputed calls from the 5' RACE reads with MiXCR, one row per CDR3 protein. The sample shows over 450,000 distinct CDR3 sequences, about a fifth of them seen only once. In regard to this clonotype: Antigen unknown.

The germline CDR1 and CDR2 sequences are SGHAT and FQDESV (reference sequence). This CDR3 is built from 16 residues. V was pared by 1 base and J by 1 base, with 5 bases of the junction left unmatched. The clonotype originates from an adult woman who had mild COVID-19 (a few samples of this study predate the infection). Cell type and time point are not known. The chain recombines TRBV11-1 with TRBJ2-3, with 7 bases lining up with TRBD2. The specimen sequenced was PBMCs or a T cell subset sorted from them (not recorded which). The CDR3 nucleotides read TGTGCCAGCAGCTTAGATGAGCGGGGAGGCACAGATACGCAGTATTTT. Its translation is CASSLDERGGTDTQYF.